A single sample gave rise to the 22 T cell receptor beta chains below, sequenced in a study of blood T cell repertoires in COVID-19. Only in-frame clones appear in the TCRdb table, and some are missing; sequencing was by immunoSEQ multiplex PCR. The sample lists fewer than 300,000 clones, 81% occurring once. Material for sequencing was peripheral blood. Every receptor here comes from a woman aged 60-75 years with active or convalescent COVID-19.

The chain combines TRBV7-2 with TRBJ1-6; D is unresolved. CDR1 and CDR2 (germline): SGHTA, FQGNSA. The ends were cut back, 6 bases at V and 10 bases at J, with 10 bases in the middle. The CDR3 is 12 amino acids. DNA of the CDR3: TGTGCCAGCAGGTCCGCGGGGTCACCCCTCCACTTT. This gives the protein CASRSAGSPLHF.

The rearrangement links TRBV7-9 to TRBJ2-5, with 8 positions matching TRBD2. Germline CDR1 is SEHNR and CDR2 is FQNEAQ (reference sequence). CDR3 size: 15 residues. Trimming cost V 2 bases and J 1 base; bases outside gene matches: 3. CDR3 nucleotides: TGTGCCAGCAGCTTACCCGGGGGGGCCCAAGAGACCCAGTACTTC. Protein product: CASSLPGGAQETQYF.

This chain joins TRBV18 and TRBJ1-4; D is perhaps TRBD1 (5 bases). Germline V gives CDR1 KGHSH, CDR2 LQKENI. Trimming pared 2 bases from V and 2 bases from J, leaving 12 bases between. This CDR3 is 16 amino acids long. The CDR3 DNA reads as TGTGCCAGCTCACCATATCGGCCAGGGACTAATGAAAAACTGTTTTTT. It specifies CASSPYRPGTNEKLFF. The whole variable domain, filled in from reference TRBV18 and TRBJ1-4, reads NAGVMQNPRHLVRRRGQEARLRCSPMKGHSHVYWYRQLPEEGLKFMVYLQKENIIDESGMPKERFSAEFPKEGPSILRIQQVVRGDSAAYFCASSPYRPGTNEKLFFGSGTQLSVL.

V usage is TRBV28 and J usage is TRBJ1-5; D is uncertain. The CDR3 is made up of 13 amino acids. V was trimmed by 3 bases and J by 3 bases, leaving 6 bases between them. Germline V gene lookup returns CDR1 MDHEN and CDR2 SYDVKM. The CDR3 is CASSFEINQPQHF. DNA of the CDR3: TGTGCCAGCAGTTTCGAGATCAATCAGCCCCAGCATTTT.

The chain is built from TRBV4-1 and TRBJ2-7; weak D call: TRBD1 (6 bases). The CDR3 is 16 residues long. CDR1 and CDR2 (germline): MGHRA, YSYEKL. V lost 2 bases to trimming and J lost 0 bases, with 14 bases between them. CDR3 protein: CASSQIGRGSSYEQYF. The CDR3 DNA is TGCGCCAGCAGCCAAATCGGCAGGGGCAGCTCCTACGAGCAGTACTTC.

This clone was counted between two and nine times. The chain combines TRBV30 with TRBJ1-2; no reliable D call. This CDR3 has 14 amino acids. From germline, CDR1 is GTSNPN and CDR2 SVGIG (reference sequence). Trimming cost V 0 bases and J 4 bases, with 12 bases left between them. The CDR3 reads CAWSVHRSGYGYTF. The CDR3 DNA reads TGTGCCTGGAGTGTACATCGAAGTGGCTATGGCTACACCTTC.

This clone turned up a few times. The V gene is TRBV7-3, the J gene TRBJ1-6; 9 positions agree with TRBD1. The CDR3 extends over 15 amino acids. Germline V gene data show CDR1 as SGHTA and CDR2 as FQGTGA. The ends lost 1 base at V and 6 bases at J; junction bases unmatched: 1. CDR3 region: CASSLMGQGNSPLHF. The DNA of the CDR3 is TGTGCCAGCAGCTTAATGGGACAGGGTAATTCACCCCTCCACTTT.

The chain uses TRBV9 and TRBJ1-1; D is uncertain. CDR1 is SGDLS and CDR2 is YYNGEE in the germline V gene. The CDR3 has 13 amino acids. Trimming removed 2 bases at V and 1 base at J, with 6 bases between. CDR3 DNA sequence: TGTGCCAGCAGCGTCTACGGGAACACTGAAGCTTTCTTT. Translated, it gives CASSVYGNTEAFF.

The chain employs TRBV29-1 and TRBJ2-5, with D possibly being TRBD1 (5 bases). The CDR3 loop spans 13 amino acids. V was pared by 7 bases and J by 1 base, with 13 bases between. Germline V gene data show CDR1 as SQVTM and CDR2 as ANQGSEA. The CDR3, as DNA: TGCAGCGGCAGACAGAGCACCCAAGAGACCCAGTACTTC. Amino acid sequence: CSGRQSTQETQYF.

The chain uses TRBV5-6 and TRBJ1-1; D is possibly TRBD1 (5 bases). The germline V gene has CDR1 SGHDT and CDR2 YYEEEE. This CDR3 spans 15 amino acids. Trimming stripped 5 bases from V and 1 base from J, with 15 bases between. CDR3 sequence (DNA): TGTGCCAGCAGGCGGCCGCGGGACTCGAACACTGAAGCTTTCTTT. Protein: CASRRPRDSNTEAFF.

This clone has more than one count but fewer than ten. This rearrangement joins TRBV23-1 to TRBJ2-1; 12 nucleotides match TRBD2. TRBV23-1 is sorted into the ORF group, with uncertain function. V was clipped by 3 bases and J by 5 bases; unmatched bases: 5. The CDR3 is 16 amino acids. The CDR3 DNA is TGCGCCAGCAGTCAGAGGACTAGCGGGAAAAACAATGAGCAGTTCTTC. Translation gives CASSQRTSGKNNEQFF.

This clone was found once. The chain uses TRBV18 and TRBJ1-1, with a possible D match to TRBD1 (6 bases). Germline CDR1 is KGHSH and CDR2 is LQKENI. This CDR3 comprises 15 residues. The V end lost 4 bases, the J end lost 1 base, and 13 bases lay between the germline ends. CDR3 coding DNA: TGTGCCAGCTCACGACAGGACCCCAAGAACACTGAAGCTTTCTTT. Protein sequence: CASSRQDPKNTEAFF.

The chain is built from TRBV19 and TRBJ2-2, with 8 bases identical to TRBD1. Per the germline V gene, CDR1 is LNHDA and CDR2 is SQIVND (reference sequence). The CDR3 loop spans 15 amino acids. J gave up 0 bases and V 4 bases, and 1 base lay outside the gene matches. In DNA, the CDR3 is TGTGCCAGTAGTACAGGGGGCTCGAACACCGGGGAGCTGTTTTTT. This encodes CASSTGGSNTGELFF.

The V gene is TRBV15, the J gene TRBJ1-4; 10 nucleotides line up with TRBD1. This CDR3 has 16 amino acids. Trimming cost V 1 base and J 10 bases; bases outside gene matches: 9. CDR1 and CDR2 (germline): LNHNV, YYDKDF (reference sequence). The CDR3 DNA sequence: TGTGCCACCAGCAGAGCGACAGGGGGCTGGAGAGGAAAACTGTTTTTT. Its protein product is CATSRATGGWRGKLFF.

This rearrangement joins TRBV5-6 to TRBJ2-7; D is perhaps TRBD1 (5 bases). The CDR3 runs 14 residues. V shed 7 bases and J shed 2 bases, with 16 bases lying between them. CDR1 SGHDT and CDR2 YYEEEE come from the germline V gene. The CDR3 coding sequence is TGTGCCAGCCCGCCTACTACGACAGCCTACGAGCAGTACTTC. This encodes CASPPTTTAYEQYF.

The chain recombines TRBV21-1 with TRBJ2-7; TRBD2 is the table's D call, not checked against the DNA. TRBV21-1 is classified as a pseudogene. The CDR3 has 15 amino acids. CDR3 nucleotide sequence: TGTGCCAAGAAGACTAGCGGGGGGAGGATTTACGAGCAGTACTTC. Protein product: CAKKTSGGRIYEQYF.

A remark on this clone: A much larger clone differs by one base, so this may be a read error. The genes are TRBV28 and TRBJ1-6, with D unresolved. Germline lookup yields CDR1 MDHEN and CDR2 SYDVKM. The CDR3 length is 13 residues. V lost 10 bases, J lost 10 bases, and 17 bases lay in between. The CDR3 loop is CATSFFGRSPLHF. CDR3 nucleotides: TGTGCCACCTCCTTCTTCGGGAGGTCACCCCTCCACTTT. Supplemented by reference TRBV28 and TRBJ1-6, the full variable domain reads DVKVTQSSRYLVKRTGEKVFLECVQDMDHENMFWYRQDPGLGLRLIYFSYDVKMKEKGDIPEGYSVSREKKERFSLILESASTNQTSMYLCATSFFGRSPLHFGNGTRLTVT.

The V and J genes are TRBV19 and TRBJ1-2; D might be TRBD1 (6 bases). The germline CDR1 and CDR2 sequences are LNHDA and SQIVND (reference sequence). The CDR3 is 16 amino acids. Between the trimmed V and J ends, which lost 9 bases and 3 bases, there was a span of 23 bases. CDR3 in DNA: TGTGCCAGCACCAAAGAGGACAGCCCCCCCTACTATGGCTACACCTTC. Translation: CASTKEDSPPYYGYTF.

The rearrangement uses TRBV11-2 and TRBJ1-5; D is unresolved. The germline V and J ends were trimmed by 0 bases and 2 bases, with 8 bases remaining between them. From germline, CDR1 is SGHAT and CDR2 FQNNGV. The CDR3 consists of 15 residues. CDR3: CASSLDTQGNQPQHF. CDR3 in DNA: TGTGCCAGCAGCTTAGATACCCAGGGCAATCAGCCCCAGCATTTT.

V gene TRBV5-1 combines with J gene TRBJ1-2, with TRBD1 as a possible D gene (6 bases). Looked up from germline, CDR1 is SGHRS and CDR2 is YFSETQ. CDR3 size: 15 residues. Trimming stripped 2 bases from V and 2 bases from J, with 13 bases between. The CDR3 nucleotides read TGCGCCAGCAGCTTTCTCCGGACAGACAACTATGGCTACACCTTC. Translating gives CASSFLRTDNYGYTF.

The gene calls are TRBV5-1 and TRBJ2-1; D is unclear. Deletions cut 0 bases from V and 6 bases from J, with 10 bases between. The CDR3 consists of 14 residues. CDR1 is SGHRS and CDR2 is YFSETQ in the germline V gene. This CDR3 is CASSLVGSRNEQFF. CDR3 in DNA: TGCGCCAGCAGCTTGGTCGGGTCGCGCAATGAGCAGTTCTTC.

The rearrangement uses TRBV30 and TRBJ1-2, with a weak D call TRBD1 (5 bases). Trimming took 3 bases from V and 4 from J, leaving 18 bases between them. This CDR3 comprises 15 residues. Germline V gene lookup returns CDR1 GTSNPN and CDR2 SVGIG (reference sequence). CDR3 nucleotide sequence: TGTGCCTGGAGCCATACGGGGGGAGAAATCTATGGCTACACCTTC. This codes for CAWSHTGGEIYGYTF.